The 17 T cell receptor beta chains below come from one sample, sequenced in a study of CD8+ T cells in alopecia areata. After isolation, RNA underwent reverse transcription to generate cDNA as the sequencing template. The table came from immunoSEQ multiplex PCR; TCRdb's copy has only in-frame clones and leaves some out. The profile shows approximately 200,000 clones, approximately 60% of them singletons. Treatment noted: oral pan-JAK inhibitor, 5-10 mg twice daily. Sample: CD4+ T cells sorted from blood, taken at week 4, from a patient treated with tofacitinib. Source of these receptors: a human donor with alopecia areata.

The rearrangement links TRBV7-2 to TRBJ2-6, with D hard to call. This CDR3 is built from 13 residues. Per germline, CDR1 SGHTA and CDR2 FQGNSA. The V gene lost 5 bases and the J gene lost 2 bases, with 4 bases spanning the gap. As DNA, the CDR3 is TGTGCCAGCAGCCCTGCTGGGGCCAACGTCCTGACTTTC. Protein sequence: CASSPAGANVLTF.

The chain joins TRBV9 to TRBJ1-2; 8 nucleotides line up with TRBD1. Germline CDR1 and CDR2: SGDLS and YYNGEE. V lost 7 bases to trimming and J lost 4 bases; unmatched junction nucleotides: 3. This CDR3 region has 12 residues. The CDR3: CASGTGGYGYTF. The CDR3 DNA is TGTGCCAGCGGCACAGGGGGCTATGGCTACACCTTC. Looking up the rest from reference TRBV9 and TRBJ1-2 gives the full variable domain: DSGVTQTPKHLITATGQRVTLRCSPRSGDLSVYWYQQSLDQGLQFLIQYYNGEERAKGNILERFSAQQFPDLHSELNLSSLELGDSALYFCASGTGGYGYTFGSGTRLTVV.

The chain employs TRBV5-1 and TRBJ2-2; 7 nucleotides align to TRBD1. This CDR3 is 14 amino acids long. Trimming removed 4 bases from V and 6 bases from J; junction bases left unmatched: 6. Per germline, CDR1 SGHRS and CDR2 YFSETQ. DNA of the CDR3: TGCGCCAGCAGCGCCCAACAGGGGCCCGGGGAGCTGTTTTTT. Residues: CASSAQQGPGELFF.

The chain joins TRBV7-9 to TRBJ1-2; possible D gene TRBD1, 6 bases. V dropped 1 base and J dropped 7 bases, with 10 bases sitting between them. The CDR3 loop spans 13 amino acids. In germline, CDR1 is SEHNR, CDR2 FQNEAQ (reference sequence). The CDR3 protein is CASSLVGAGGYTF. The CDR3 DNA follows: TGTGCCAGCAGCTTAGTGGGGGCTGGTGGCTACACCTTC.

V is TRBV6-5 and J is TRBJ1-2, with D maybe TRBD1 (5 bases). In germline, CDR1 is MNHEY, CDR2 SVGAGI. V was shortened by 4 bases and J by 8 bases, with 11 bases between the two germline ends. This CDR3 has 12 residues. The chain's CDR3 is CASSFSGSGYTF. Written as DNA, the CDR3 is TGTGCCAGCAGTTTCTCAGGGAGCGGCTACACCTTC.

The CDR3 is CAWMGKEAGANVLTF. The CDR3 DNA sequence: TGTGCCTGGATGGGGAAGGAGGCTGGGGCCAACGTCCTGACTTTC. The genes are TRBV30 and TRBJ2-6, with a weak D call TRBD2 (5 bases). The germline V and J ends were trimmed by 4 bases and 2 bases, with 12 bases remaining between them. The germline CDR1 and CDR2 sequences are GTSNPN and SVGIG (reference sequence). There are 15 residues in the CDR3.

The V gene is TRBV29-1, the J gene TRBJ1-2, with a possible D match to TRBD1 (5 bases). Germline CDR1 is SQVTM and CDR2 is ANQGSEA. The CDR3 totals 14 residues. Trimming shortened V by 2 bases and J by 1 base, and 11 bases separated the two germline ends. CDR3 sequence (DNA): TGCAGCGTTGAAATGAGGGGCAGTAACTATGGCTACACCTTC. This codes for CSVEMRGSNYGYTF.

The V and J genes are TRBV29-1 and TRBJ2-5, with TRBD1 matching 9 bases. Trimming removed 7 bases from V and 3 bases from J; junction bases left unmatched: 3. This CDR3 is 12 amino acids long. From germline, CDR1 is SQVTM and CDR2 ANQGSEA. The DNA of the CDR3 is TGCAGCGCCGGGGACAGGGAAGAGACCCAGTACTTC. Its protein product is CSAGDREETQYF.

V is TRBV23-1 and J is TRBJ1-2; D remains unclear. TRBV23-1 is filed as an ORF, its function uncertain. The CDR3 contains 12 residues. V shed 2 bases and J shed 6 bases, with 7 bases lying between them. The CDR3 sequence is CASSQGRDGYTF. CDR3 nucleotides: TGCGCCAGCAGTCAAGGGCGGGATGGCTACACCTTC.

This clone was found a few times. The gene calls are TRBV19 and TRBJ1-6, with D unresolved. The CDR3 consists of 15 residues. V shed 1 base and J shed 9 bases, with 13 bases lying between them. The germline V gene has CDR1 LNHDA and CDR2 SQIVND (reference sequence). CDR3 sequence reads: CASSIGGVRGSPLHF. The CDR3 DNA sequence: TGTGCCAGTAGTATAGGTGGGGTCCGAGGTTCACCCCTCCACTTT.

The sample holds one count of this clone. This chain joins TRBV5-1 and TRBJ2-3, with 9 bases that match TRBD1. Germline trimming cut 1 base from V and 2 bases from J; bases unmatched to any gene: 20. The germline V gene encodes CDR1 SGHRS and CDR2 YFSETQ. CDR3 size: 21 residues. CDR3 loop: CASSLPTNRDRVSIITDTQYF. In nucleotides, the CDR3 is TGCGCCAGCAGCTTGCCGACAAACCGGGACAGGGTCAGCATTATCACAGATACGCAGTATTTT. Filled out from reference TRBV5-1 and TRBJ2-3, the complete variable domain reads KAGVTQTPRYLIKTRGQQVTLSCSPISGHRSVSWYQQTPGQGLQFLFEYFSETQRNKGNFPGRFSGRQFSNSRSEMNVSTLELGDSALYLCASSLPTNRDRVSIITDTQYFGPGTRLTVL.

V gene TRBV29-1 combines with J gene TRBJ1-2; no firm D call. The CDR3 consists of 12 residues. Trimming cost V 3 bases and J 4 bases, with 9 bases left between them. Per the germline V gene, CDR1 is SQVTM and CDR2 is ANQGSEA. In DNA form, the CDR3 reads TGCAGCGTTGACGGGTTACTCTATGGCTACACCTTC. Residues: CSVDGLLYGYTF. The complete variable domain, with remaining parts taken from reference TRBV29-1 and TRBJ1-2, reads SAVISQKPSRDICQRGTSLTIQCQVDSQVTMMFWYRQQPGQSLTLIATANQGSEATYESGFVIDKFPISRPNLTFSTLTVSNMSPEDSSIYLCSVDGLLYGYTFGSGTRLTVV.

This chain connects TRBV5-1 to TRBJ1-1; unclear D gene. Trimming left V 6 bases short and J 1 base short, with 16 bases between. This CDR3 is built from 15 residues. CDR1 SGHRS and CDR2 YFSETQ come from the germline V gene. The CDR3 DNA reads TGCGCCAGCAAGATCGTGGTAGGACCGAACACTGAAGCTTTCTTT. Translating gives CASKIVVGPNTEAFF.

A few counts support this clone. The chain employs TRBV5-1 and TRBJ1-2, with D unresolved. This CDR3 is built from 14 residues. Trimming removed 0 bases at V and 2 bases at J, with 8 bases between. Germline V gene data show CDR1 as SGHRS and CDR2 as YFSETQ. This chain's CDR3 is CASSLDAGNYGYTF. CDR3 coding DNA: TGCGCCAGCAGCTTGGATGCAGGAAACTATGGCTACACCTTC.

The chain combines TRBV7-6 with TRBJ1-3, with D unresolved. This CDR3 is 12 amino acids long. With 4 bases removed from V and 4 bases from J, the gap between germline ends came to 5 bases. Germline CDR1 and CDR2: SGHVS and FNYEAQ. The CDR3 here is CASSSAGNTIYF. Here the CDR3 DNA reads TGTGCCAGCAGCTCAGCAGGAAACACCATATATTTT.

The gene calls are TRBV28 and TRBJ1-5, with D hard to call. From germline, CDR1 is MDHEN and CDR2 SYDVKM. Deletions cut 2 bases from V and 10 bases from J, with 15 bases between. The CDR3 has 14 amino acids. The CDR3 sequence is CASSLGGLFRPQHF. DNA for the CDR3: TGTGCCAGCAGTTTAGGTGGATTGTTTCGACCCCAGCATTTT.

The CDR3 protein is CAWSVGGGEYQETQYF. Here the CDR3 DNA reads TGTGCCTGGAGTGTAGGAGGGGGAGAGTACCAAGAGACCCAGTACTTC. This rearrangement joins TRBV30 to TRBJ2-5; either TRBD1 or TRBD2 may fit D (6 bases each). The CDR3 consists of 16 residues. Germline lookup yields CDR1 GTSNPN and CDR2 SVGIG (reference sequence). V dropped 0 bases and J dropped 0 bases, with 14 bases sitting between them.